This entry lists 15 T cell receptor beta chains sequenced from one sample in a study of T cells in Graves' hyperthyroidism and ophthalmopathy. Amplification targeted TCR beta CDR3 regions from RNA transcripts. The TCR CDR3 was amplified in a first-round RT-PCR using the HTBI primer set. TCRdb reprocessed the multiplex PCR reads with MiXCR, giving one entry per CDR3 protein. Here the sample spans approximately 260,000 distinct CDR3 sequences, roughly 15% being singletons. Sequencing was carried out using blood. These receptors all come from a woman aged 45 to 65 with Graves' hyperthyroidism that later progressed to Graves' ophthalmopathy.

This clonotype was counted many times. CDR3 loop: CSARDPGNPQFF. Here the CDR3 DNA reads TGCAGTGCTAGGGACCCCGGGAACCCACAGTTCTTC. The chain joins TRBV20-1 to TRBJ2-1; possibly TRBD2 for D (5 bases). Germline CDR1 DFQATT, CDR2 SNEGSKA (reference sequence). The CDR3 runs 12 residues. V lost 3 bases and J lost 13, with 16 bases in between.

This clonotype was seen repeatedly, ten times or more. This CDR3 is CAISPTSGGGELFF. The CDR3 region has the DNA TGTGCCATCAGCCCAACATCGGGTGGCGGGGAGCTGTTTTTT. The V and J genes are TRBV10-3 and TRBJ2-2; no firm D call. V was pared by 6 bases and J by 7 bases, with 15 bases between. This CDR3 has 14 residues. CDR1 is ENHRY and CDR2 is SYGVKD in the germline V gene.

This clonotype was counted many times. CDR3 protein: CASSSPGLVGRVYEQYF. As DNA, the CDR3 is TGTGCCAGCAGTTCTCCGGGCCTAGTAGGCCGTGTGTACGAGCAGTACTTC. The chain couples TRBV27 to TRBJ2-7, with D hard to call. The CDR3 extends over 17 amino acids. Germline V gene lookup returns CDR1 MNHEY and CDR2 SMNVEV (reference sequence). Trimming pared 4 bases from V and 4 bases from J, leaving 23 bases between.

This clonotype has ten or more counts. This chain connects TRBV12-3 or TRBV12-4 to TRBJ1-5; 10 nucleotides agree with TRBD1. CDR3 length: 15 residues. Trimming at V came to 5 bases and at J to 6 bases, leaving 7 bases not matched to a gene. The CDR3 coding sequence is TGTGCCAGCAGTCGGACAGGGGGGTCGGGTCAGCCCCAGCATTTT. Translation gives CASSRTGGSGQPQHF.

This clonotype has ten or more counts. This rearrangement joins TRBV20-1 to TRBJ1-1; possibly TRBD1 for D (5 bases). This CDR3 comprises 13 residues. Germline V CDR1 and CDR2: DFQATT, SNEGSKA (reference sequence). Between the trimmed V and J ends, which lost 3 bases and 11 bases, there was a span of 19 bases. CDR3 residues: CSASVPGEPDAFF. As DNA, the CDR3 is TGCAGTGCTAGTGTCCCGGGGGAGCCGGATGCTTTCTTT.

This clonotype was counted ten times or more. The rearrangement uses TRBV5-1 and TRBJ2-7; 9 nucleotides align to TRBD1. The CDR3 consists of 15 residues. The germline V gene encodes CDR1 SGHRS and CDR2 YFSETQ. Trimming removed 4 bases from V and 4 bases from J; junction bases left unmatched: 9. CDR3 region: CASSRTGTGKYEQYF. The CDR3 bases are TGCGCCAGCAGCAGAACCGGGACAGGGAAATACGAGCAGTACTTC.

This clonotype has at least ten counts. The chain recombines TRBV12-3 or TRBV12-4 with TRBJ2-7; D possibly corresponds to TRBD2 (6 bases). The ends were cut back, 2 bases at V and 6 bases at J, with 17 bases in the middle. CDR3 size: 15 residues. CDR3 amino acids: CASSLRRGPPGEQYF. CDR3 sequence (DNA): TGTGCCAGCAGTTTAAGGAGGGGCCCTCCTGGCGAGCAGTACTTC.

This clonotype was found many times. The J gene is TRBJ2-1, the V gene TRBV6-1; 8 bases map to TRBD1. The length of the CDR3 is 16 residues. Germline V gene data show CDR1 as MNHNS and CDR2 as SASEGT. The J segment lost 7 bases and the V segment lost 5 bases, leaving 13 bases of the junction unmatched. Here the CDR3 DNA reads TGTGCCAGCAGTTCGAATCAGGGGGCGCTTGGGAATGAGCAGTTCTTC. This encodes CASSSNQGALGNEQFF.

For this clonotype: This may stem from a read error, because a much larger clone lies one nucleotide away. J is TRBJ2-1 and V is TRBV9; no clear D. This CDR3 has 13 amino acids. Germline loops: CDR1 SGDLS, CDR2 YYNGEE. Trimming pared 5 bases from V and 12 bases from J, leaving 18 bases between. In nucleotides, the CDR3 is TGTGCCAGCAGTCCCCCAGTGGCGGATGGGCAGTTCTTC. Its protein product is CASSPPVADGQFF.

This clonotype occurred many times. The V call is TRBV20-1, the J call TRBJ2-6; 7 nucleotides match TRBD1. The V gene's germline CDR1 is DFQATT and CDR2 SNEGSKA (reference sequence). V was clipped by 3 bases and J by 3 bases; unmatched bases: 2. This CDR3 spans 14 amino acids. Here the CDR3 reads CSARTGRGANVLTF. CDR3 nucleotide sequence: TGCAGTGCTAGGACAGGGCGTGGGGCCAACGTCCTGACTTTC.

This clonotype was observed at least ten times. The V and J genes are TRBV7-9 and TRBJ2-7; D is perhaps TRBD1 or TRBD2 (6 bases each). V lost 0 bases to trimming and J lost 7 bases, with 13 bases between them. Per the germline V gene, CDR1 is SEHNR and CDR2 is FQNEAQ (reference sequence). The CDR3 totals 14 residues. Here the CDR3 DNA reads TGTGCCAGCAGCTTAGCGCTACGGGGGCAAGAGCAGTACTTC. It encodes CASSLALRGQEQYF. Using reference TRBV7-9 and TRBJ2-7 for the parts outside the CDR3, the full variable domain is DTGVSQNPRHKITKRGQNVTFRCDPISEHNRLYWYRQTLGQGPEFLTYFQNEAQLEKSRLLSDRFSAERPKGSFSTLEIQRTEQGDSAMYLCASSLALRGQEQYFGPGTRLTVT.

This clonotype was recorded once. The chain's CDR3 is CASSSGTSGYEQFF. The CDR3, as DNA: TGCGCCAGCAGCTCGGGGACTAGCGGCTATGAGCAGTTCTTC. This chain connects TRBV5-1 to TRBJ2-1; 11 bases agree with TRBD2. Unmatched junction bases numbered 4, after V lost 3 bases and J lost 8 bases. The germline V gene encodes CDR1 SGHRS and CDR2 YFSETQ. This CDR3 has 14 residues. The full variable domain, its missing parts supplied by reference TRBV5-1 and TRBJ2-1, is KAGVTQTPRYLIKTRGQQVTLSCSPISGHRSVSWYQQTPGQGLQFLFEYFSETQRNKGNFPGRFSGRQFSNSRSEMNVSTLELGDSALYLCASSSGTSGYEQFFGPGTRLTVL.

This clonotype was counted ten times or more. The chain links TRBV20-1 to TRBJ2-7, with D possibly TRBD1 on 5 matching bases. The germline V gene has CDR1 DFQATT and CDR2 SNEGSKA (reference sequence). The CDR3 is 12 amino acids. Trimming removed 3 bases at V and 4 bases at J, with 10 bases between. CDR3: CSASPGPYEQYF. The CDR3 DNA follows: TGCAGTGCTAGCCCAGGGCCGTACGAGCAGTACTTC.

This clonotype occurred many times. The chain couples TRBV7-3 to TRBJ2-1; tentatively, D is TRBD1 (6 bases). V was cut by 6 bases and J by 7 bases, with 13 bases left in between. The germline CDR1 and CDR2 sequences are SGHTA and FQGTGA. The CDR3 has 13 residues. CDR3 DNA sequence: TGTGCCAGCAGTTTACAAAGGGGGAATGAGCAGTTCTTC. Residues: CASSLQRGNEQFF. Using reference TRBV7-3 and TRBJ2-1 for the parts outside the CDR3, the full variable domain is GAGVSQTPSNKVTEKGKYVELRCDPISGHTALYWYRQSLGQGPEFLIYFQGTGAADDSGLPNDRFFAVRPEGSVSTLKIQRTERGDSAVYLCASSLQRGNEQFFGPGTRLTVL.

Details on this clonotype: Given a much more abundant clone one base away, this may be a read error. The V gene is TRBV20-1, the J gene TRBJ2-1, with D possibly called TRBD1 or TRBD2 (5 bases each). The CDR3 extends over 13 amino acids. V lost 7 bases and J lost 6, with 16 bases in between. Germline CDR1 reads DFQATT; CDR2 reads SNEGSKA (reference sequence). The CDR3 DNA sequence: TGCAGTGGGGACCTCCCGGCGTTCAATGAGCAGTTCTTC. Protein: CSGDLPAFNEQFF.